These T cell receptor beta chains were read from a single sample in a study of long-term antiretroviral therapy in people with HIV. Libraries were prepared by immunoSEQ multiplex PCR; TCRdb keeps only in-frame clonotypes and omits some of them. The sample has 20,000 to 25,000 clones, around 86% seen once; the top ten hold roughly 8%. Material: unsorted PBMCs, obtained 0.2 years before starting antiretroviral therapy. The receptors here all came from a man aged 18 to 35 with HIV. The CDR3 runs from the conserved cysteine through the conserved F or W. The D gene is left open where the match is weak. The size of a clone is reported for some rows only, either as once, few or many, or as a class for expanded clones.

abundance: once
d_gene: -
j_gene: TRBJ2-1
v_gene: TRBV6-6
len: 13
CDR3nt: TGTGCCAGCAGGCATACTAGCTCCAATGAGCAGTTCTTC
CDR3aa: CASRHTSSNEQFF

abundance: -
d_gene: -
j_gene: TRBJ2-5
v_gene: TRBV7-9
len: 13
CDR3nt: TGTGCCAGCAGCTCAGGATTAGAAGAGACCCAGTACTTC
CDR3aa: CASSSGLEETQYF

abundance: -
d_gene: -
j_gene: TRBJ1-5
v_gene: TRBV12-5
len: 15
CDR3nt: TGTGCTAGTGGTTTTTCCAGACAAGGAGACCAGCCCCAGCATTTT
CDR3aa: CASGFSRQGDQPQHF

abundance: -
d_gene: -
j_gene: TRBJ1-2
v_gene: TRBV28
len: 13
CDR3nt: TGTGCCAGCAGTTTAAGCGAGGGCTATGGCTACACCTTC
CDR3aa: CASSLSEGYGYTF

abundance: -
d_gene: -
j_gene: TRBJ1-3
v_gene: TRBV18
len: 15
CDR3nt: TGTGCCAGCTCACGAGGCGCAACCCCTGGAAACACCATATATTTT
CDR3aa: CASSRGATPGNTIYF

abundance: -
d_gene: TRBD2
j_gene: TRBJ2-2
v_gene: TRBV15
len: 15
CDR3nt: TGTGCCACCAGCTTCCAGCGGGGGAGGGACGGGGAGCTGTTTTTT
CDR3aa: CATSFQRGRDGELFF

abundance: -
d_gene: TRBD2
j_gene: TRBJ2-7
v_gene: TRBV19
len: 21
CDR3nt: TGTGCCAGTAGCCCTGGGTTCGCTAGCGGGAGTATACCCGGCACCACCTACGAGCAGTACTTC
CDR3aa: CASSPGFASGSIPGTTYEQYF

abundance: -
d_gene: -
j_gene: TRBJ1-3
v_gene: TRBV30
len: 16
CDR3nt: TGTGCCTGGAGTGAACGGGACTCCCGGAGAAGAAACACCATATATTTT
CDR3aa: CAWSERDSRRRNTIYF

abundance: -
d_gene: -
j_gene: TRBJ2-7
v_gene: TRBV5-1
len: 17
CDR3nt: TGCGCCAGCAGCTTGTGGGCCAGCACCAGGGTGGTCTACGAGCAGTACTTC
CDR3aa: CASSLWASTRVVYEQYF

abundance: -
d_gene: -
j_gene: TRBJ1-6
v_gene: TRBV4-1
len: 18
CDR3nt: TGCGCCAGCAGCCACCTCCTCCGGCGGCAGGGAATTAATTCACCCCTCCACTTT
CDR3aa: CASSHLLRRQGINSPLHF

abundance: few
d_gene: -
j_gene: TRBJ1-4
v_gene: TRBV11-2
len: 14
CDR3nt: TGTGCCAGCAGCTTAGCGGGGTCGGGGGAAAAACTGTTTTTT
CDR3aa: CASSLAGSGEKLFF

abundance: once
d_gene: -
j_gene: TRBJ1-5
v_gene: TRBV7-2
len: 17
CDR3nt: TGTGCCAGCAGCTTAGAGGGATTTGGGAAGCCGAATCAGCCCCAGCATTTT
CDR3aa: CASSLEGFGKPNQPQHF

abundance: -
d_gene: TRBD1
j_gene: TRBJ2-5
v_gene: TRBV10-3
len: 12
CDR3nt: TGTGCCAGCTCGGCAGGGGGAGAGACCCAGTACTTC
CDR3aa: CASSAGGETQYF

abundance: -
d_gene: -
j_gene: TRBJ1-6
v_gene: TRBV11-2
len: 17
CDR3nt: TGTGCCAGCAGCCCCAGACATCGACAGTCCCTCAATTCACCCCTCCACTTT
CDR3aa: CASSPRHRQSLNSPLHF

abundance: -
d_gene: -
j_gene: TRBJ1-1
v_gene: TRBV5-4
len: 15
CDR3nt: TGTGCCAGCAGCTTTGCAACTAGGGGGAGCACTGAAGCTTTCTTT
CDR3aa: CASSFATRGSTEAFF

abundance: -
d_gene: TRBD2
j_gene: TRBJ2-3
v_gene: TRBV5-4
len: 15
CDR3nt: TGTGCCAGCAGCTGGACTAGCGGGGAAGGCGATACGCAGTATTTT
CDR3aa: CASSWTSGEGDTQYF

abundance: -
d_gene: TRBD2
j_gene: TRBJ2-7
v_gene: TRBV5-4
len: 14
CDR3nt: TGTGCCAGCAGCTTGCAAGCGGGAGACTACGAGCAGTACTTC
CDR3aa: CASSLQAGDYEQYF

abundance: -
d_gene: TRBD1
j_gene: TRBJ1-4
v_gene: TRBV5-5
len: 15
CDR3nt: TGTGCCAGCAGCCCACGGACAGGGGGTAATGAAAAACTGTTTTTT
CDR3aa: CASSPRTGGNEKLFF

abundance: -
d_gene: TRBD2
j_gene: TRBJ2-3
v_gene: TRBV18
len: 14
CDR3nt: TGTGCCAGCTCACCTTTGGAGGGGAGGGGTACGCAGTATTTT
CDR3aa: CASSPLEGRGTQYF

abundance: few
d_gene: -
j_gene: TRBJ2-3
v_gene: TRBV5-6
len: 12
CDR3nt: TGTGCCAGCAGCTTGGACACAGATACGCAGTATTTT
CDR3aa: CASSLDTDTQYF

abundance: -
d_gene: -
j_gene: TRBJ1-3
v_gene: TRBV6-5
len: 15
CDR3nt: TGTGCCAGCAGTCCCGCGCGAGGGACTGGAAACACCATATATTTT
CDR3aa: CASSPARGTGNTIYF

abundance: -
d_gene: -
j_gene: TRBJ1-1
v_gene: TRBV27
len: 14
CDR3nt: TGTGCCAGCAGTTACCGGGTGGGCTCAGCCGAAGCTTTCTTT
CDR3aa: CASSYRVGSAEAFF

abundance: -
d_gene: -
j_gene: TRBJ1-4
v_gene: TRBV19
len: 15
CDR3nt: TGTGCCAGTAGTTCGGGGAACGTCCTTAATGAAAAACTGTTTTTT
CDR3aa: CASSSGNVLNEKLFF

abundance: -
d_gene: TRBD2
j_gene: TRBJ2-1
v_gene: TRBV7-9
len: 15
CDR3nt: TGTGCCAGCAGCTTAGGGACTAGCGGGGTCAATGAGCAGTTCTTC
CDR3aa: CASSLGTSGVNEQFF

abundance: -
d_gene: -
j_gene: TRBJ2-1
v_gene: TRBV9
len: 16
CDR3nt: TGTGCCAGCAGCGTAGATTGGCAGGGTTCCTACAATGAGCAGTTCTTC
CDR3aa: CASSVDWQGSYNEQFF

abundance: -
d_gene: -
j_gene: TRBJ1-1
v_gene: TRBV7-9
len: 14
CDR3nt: TGTGCCAGCAGCTTAAACCTGGGGGTGAAAGCAGCTTTCTTT
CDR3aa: CASSLNLGVKAAFF

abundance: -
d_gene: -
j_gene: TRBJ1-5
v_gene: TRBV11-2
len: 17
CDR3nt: TGTGCCAGCAGCTTAGGAGGTCCGGGATATAGCAATCAGCCCCAGCATTTT
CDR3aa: CASSLGGPGYSNQPQHF

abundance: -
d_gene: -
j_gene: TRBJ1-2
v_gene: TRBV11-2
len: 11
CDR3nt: TGTGCCAGCAGCTCCAAGGGTGGCTACACCTTC
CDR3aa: CASSSKGGYTF

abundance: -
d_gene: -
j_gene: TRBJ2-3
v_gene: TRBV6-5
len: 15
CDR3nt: TGTGCCAGCAGCCTCGATGATGACCTTCAGGATACGCAGTATTTT
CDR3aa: CASSLDDDLQDTQYF

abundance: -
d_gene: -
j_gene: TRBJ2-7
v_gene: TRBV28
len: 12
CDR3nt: TGTGCCAGCACCACCGCCAGGTACGAGCAGTACTTC
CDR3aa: CASTTARYEQYF

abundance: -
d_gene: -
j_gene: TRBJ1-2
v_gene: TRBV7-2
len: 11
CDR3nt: TGTGCCAGCAGCTTTCAGACCGGCTACACCTTC
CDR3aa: CASSFQTGYTF